Listed here is a single T cell receptor beta chain. The data are from a study of blood T cell repertoires in COVID-19. Across the study: COVID-19 samples collected from the United States, Italy and Spain covered acute and convalescent phases. Sources were T cells, B-cell-depleted T cells, or PBMCs; the material itself was cDNA or gDNA.

As originally analysed: Amplified reference gene primers provided the basis for estimating nucleated cell counts. Clones were sequenced by immunoSEQ multiplex PCR, and TCRdb holds only the in-frame ones, with some missing. That table supplies the V and J calls and clone size; D and trimming were determined from the DNA. The sample has about 90,000 clones, 65% to 90% seen once. Trimming took 8 bases from V and 1 from J; bases not matched to a gene: 10. The CDR3 runs 15 residues. Germline lookup yields CDR1 MNHEY and CDR2 SVGAGI. The sequence derives from a man older than 75 with active or convalescent COVID-19. The chain combines TRBV6-5 with TRBJ2-5; 7 nucleotides line up with TRBD2. Sequenced sample: peripheral blood. CDR3 sequence reads: CASCGGLSRQETQYF. The CDR3 nucleotides are TGTGCCAGCTGCGGGGGACTAAGCCGCCAAGAGACCCAGTACTTC.